The 30 T cell receptor beta chains below were found in one sample sequenced in a study of low-dose radiotherapy and immunotherapy resistance in tumors. Priming of first-strand cDNA relied on TRAV- and TRBV-specific primers (covering alpha and beta chains). TCRs underwent 20 PCR cycles of amplification with a constant-region primer and V-primer adapter. TCRdb reanalysed the reads using MiXCR and keeps one entry per CDR3 protein. The table has approximately 84,000 distinct CDR3 sequences, around 17% seen once; the top ten hold 2.8%. The time point was: before trial treatment. The specimen comprised PBMCs, sampled before treatment. Receptors originate from a male donor with prostate cancer.

This chain uses TRBV19 with TRBJ1-5; D not certain. Between the trimmed V and J ends, which lost 3 bases and 0 bases, there was a span of 9 bases. CDR3 length equals 15 residues. Germline CDR1 and CDR2: LNHDA and SQIVND (reference sequence). The CDR3 protein is CASSIGRFSNQPQHF. CDR3 coding DNA: TGTGCCAGTAGTATCGGGAGATTTAGCAATCAGCCCCAGCATTTT.

About this clonotype itself: This may be a read error, as it is one base from a much larger clone. The V gene is TRBV7-3, the J gene TRBJ2-5; perhaps D is TRBD1 or TRBD2 (5 bases each). Looked up from germline, CDR1 is SGHTA and CDR2 is FQGTGA. CDR3 length equals 15 residues. CDR3 residues: CVSSLTPGRGETQYF. The CDR3 DNA sequence: TGTGTCAGCAGCTTAACGCCGGGGCGCGGAGAGACCCAGTACTTC.

This clonotype was observed at least ten times. The chain uses TRBV19 and TRBJ2-2; the D gene could be TRBD1 or TRBD2 (5 bases each). Deletions cut 8 bases from V and 0 bases from J, with 10 bases between. Germline V gene sequence: CDR1 LNHDA, CDR2 SQIVND (reference sequence). This CDR3 is 14 amino acids long. The CDR3 sequence is CASGGTANTGELFF. The CDR3 region has the DNA TGTGCCAGTGGTGGGACGGCGAACACCGGGGAGCTGTTTTTT.

This clonotype was seen at least ten times. The V and J genes are TRBV2 and TRBJ2-1; weak D call: TRBD2 (6 bases). CDR1 SNHLY and CDR2 FYNNEI come from the germline V gene. The CDR3 totals 14 residues. Trimming shortened V by 8 bases and J by 9 bases, and 20 bases separated the two germline ends. The CDR3 bases are TGTGCCAGCCGAGGGGACTCCTCTGGGGGTGAGCAGTTCTTC. Residues: CASRGDSSGGEQFF.

This clonotype showed up many times. V and J are TRBV10-3 and TRBJ1-1; D unresolved. This CDR3 contains 15 residues. V lost 0 bases, J lost 5 bases, and 13 bases lay in between. Per the germline V gene, CDR1 is ENHRY and CDR2 is SYGVKD. The DNA of the CDR3 is TGTGCCATCAGTGAGTCGAATCGGGGTAGGACTGAAGCTTTCTTT. Protein: CAISESNRGRTEAFF.

This clonotype was detected many times. V is TRBV9 and J is TRBJ2-5; perhaps TRBD2 as D (5 bases). The CDR3 sequence is 13 residues long. Per the germline V gene, CDR1 is SGDLS and CDR2 is YYNGEE. V was shortened by 0 bases and J by 2 bases, with 5 bases between the two germline ends. The chain's CDR3 is CASSVAGQETQYF. In nucleotides, the CDR3 is TGTGCCAGCAGCGTAGCGGGGCAAGAGACCCAGTACTTC.

This clonotype was observed many times. The genes are TRBV19 and TRBJ1-2; D perhaps matches TRBD1 (5 bases). Germline CDR1 and CDR2: LNHDA and SQIVND (reference sequence). CDR3 length: 14 residues. Deletions cut 4 bases from V and 0 bases from J, with 9 bases between. The CDR3 loop is CASSKRGANYGYTF. The CDR3 nucleotides are TGTGCCAGTAGTAAGAGGGGAGCTAACTATGGCTACACCTTC.

Ten or more counts support this clonotype. The CDR3 DNA reads TGTGCCAGCAGCTTAGAACGAGACGGGCCTTCCACCGGGGAGCTGTTTTTT. Amino acid sequence: CASSLERDGPSTGELFF. The rearrangement links TRBV7-6 to TRBJ2-2; no clear D. V gave up 1 base and J gave up 4 bases, with 16 bases separating them. Germline CDR1 is SGHVS and CDR2 is FNYEAQ. The CDR3 length is 17 residues.

This clonotype was recorded many times. CDR3 sequence reads: CASSYPSGLASNTGELFF. CDR3 nucleotides: TGTGCCAGCAGTTACCCATCTGGACTAGCCTCGAACACCGGGGAGCTGTTTTTT. This chain joins TRBV6-6 and TRBJ2-2, with 8 bases aligning to TRBD2. CDR3 length: 18 amino acids. Trimming cost V 2 bases and J 0 bases; bases outside gene matches: 8. Germline values: CDR1 MNHNY, CDR2 SVGAGI (reference sequence).

The table lists this clonotype with many counts. V and J are TRBV29-1 and TRBJ2-5; the D is unclear. CDR1 and CDR2 (germline): SQVTM, ANQGSEA. Trimming pared 7 bases from V and 1 base from J, leaving 10 bases between. The CDR3 extends over 12 amino acids. CDR3 sequence: CSGVAAQETQYF. CDR3 nucleotides: TGCAGCGGGGTAGCCGCCCAAGAGACCCAGTACTTC.

This clonotype was picked up many times. The V call is TRBV9, the J call TRBJ2-5, with a weak D call TRBD2 (5 bases). Germline CDR1 and CDR2: SGDLS and YYNGEE. The CDR3 totals 15 residues. The V gene lost 4 bases and the J gene lost 0 bases, with 13 bases spanning the gap. The CDR3 sequence is CASSTFSGYQETQYF. DNA of the CDR3: TGTGCCAGCAGCACATTCAGCGGCTACCAAGAGACCCAGTACTTC.

Many counts were recorded for this clonotype. V is TRBV18 and J is TRBJ2-1, with TRBD2 matching 8 bases. Losses at the gene ends were 6 bases for V and 5 bases for J; bases not matched to a gene: 9. Germline V gives CDR1 KGHSH, CDR2 LQKENI. The CDR3 extends over 15 amino acids. The DNA of the CDR3 is TGTGCCAGCTCCCGAGGAGCGGGGGTCCACAATGAGCAGTTCTTC. This gives the protein CASSRGAGVHNEQFF.

The chain combines TRBV11-2 with TRBJ2-1, with 8 bases that match TRBD1. V shed 5 bases and J 4 bases; nucleotides not matched to a gene: 7. Germline V gives CDR1 SGHAT, CDR2 FQNNGV. The CDR3 sequence is 15 residues long. The CDR3 bases are TGTGCCAGCAGCCCGGGACAGGCGAATTACAATGAGCAGTTCTTC. This encodes CASSPGQANYNEQFF.

This clonotype has ten or more counts. The gene calls are TRBV12-3 or TRBV12-4 and TRBJ1-2, with 10 bases identical to TRBD1. The CDR3 extends over 17 amino acids. The ends lost 1 base at V and 0 bases at J; junction bases unmatched: 5. The CDR3 spells CASSLVRQGAANYGYTF. CDR3 nucleotides: TGTGCCAGCAGTTTAGTACGACAGGGGGCAGCTAACTATGGCTACACCTTC.

The sample holds many counts of this clonotype. The chain couples TRBV7-9 to TRBJ2-3, with TRBD2 as a possible D gene (6 bases). The germline V and J ends were trimmed by 2 bases and 0 bases, with 15 bases remaining between them. The CDR3 spans 17 residues. Per germline, CDR1 SEHNR and CDR2 FQNEAQ (reference sequence). The CDR3 DNA reads as TGTGCCAGCAGCTTAAGGGGCGGGGCGGCTAGCACAGATACGCAGTATTTT. Translating it yields CASSLRGGAASTDTQYF.

V is TRBV7-2 and J is TRBJ1-1, with D unresolved. In germline, CDR1 is SGHTA, CDR2 FQGNSA. V lost 7 bases to trimming and J lost 6 bases, with 15 bases between them. The CDR3 spans 13 residues. Here the CDR3 reads CASTTGVLAEAFF. The CDR3 nucleotides read TGTGCCAGCACCACCGGAGTCCTGGCTGAAGCTTTCTTT.

This clonotype was picked up many times. This chain connects TRBV5-1 to TRBJ2-2; D might be TRBD1 or TRBD2, each matching 5 bases. CDR1 SGHRS and CDR2 YFSETQ come from the germline V gene. Trimming cost V 4 bases and J 5 bases, with 15 bases left between them. The CDR3 is 15 residues long. This CDR3 reads CASSPDPGSTGELFF. As DNA, the CDR3 is TGCGCCAGCAGCCCGGACCCAGGGAGTACCGGGGAGCTGTTTTTT.

This clonotype was observed at least ten times. The chain is built from TRBV14 and TRBJ2-3; 8 positions agree with TRBD1. Germline CDR1 is SGHDN and CDR2 is FVKESK. V shed 4 bases and J 14 bases; nucleotides not matched to a gene: 8. There are 12 residues in the CDR3. In DNA, the CDR3 is TGTGCCAGCAGCCCGTGGGACAGGCCCGCGTATTTT. The encoded protein is CASSPWDRPAYF. Filled out from reference TRBV14 and TRBJ2-3, the complete variable domain reads EAGVTQFPSHSVIEKGQTVTLRCDPISGHDNLYWYRRVMGKEIKFLLHFVKESKQDESGMPNNRFLAERTGGTYSTLKVQPAELEDSGVYFCASSPWDRPAYFGPGTRLTVL.

Ten or more counts support this clonotype. The chain joins TRBV7-9 to TRBJ2-1, with 8 nucleotides matching TRBD2. V was clipped by 5 bases and J by 11 bases; unmatched bases: 11. CDR3 length equals 14 residues. From germline, CDR1 is SEHNR and CDR2 FQNEAQ (reference sequence). CDR3 bases: TGTGCCAGCAGCGTGGAAAAAGCGGGAGAGCAGCAGTTCTTC. It translates to CASSVEKAGEQQFF.

Regarding this clonotype: A clone one base away is much larger, so this may be a read error. This chain connects TRBV6-1 to TRBJ2-1; TRBD1 aligns across 9 bases. The germline CDR1 and CDR2 sequences are MNHNS and SASEGT. J lost 6 bases, V lost 6 bases, and 9 bases had no gene match. The CDR3 runs 15 residues. The CDR3, as DNA: TGTGCCAGCAGGCCCATGGGACAGGGAATCAATGAGCAGTTCTTC. This sequence encodes CASRPMGQGINEQFF.

The table lists this clonotype with many counts. This sequence joins TRBV20-1 and TRBJ1-2; D not resolved. This CDR3 is 13 amino acids long. Trimming cost V 1 base and J 5 bases, with 11 bases left between them. Germline V gives CDR1 DFQATT, CDR2 SNEGSKA (reference sequence). CDR3 region: CSARGYFIYGYTF. The CDR3 bases are TGCAGTGCTAGAGGATACTTTATTTATGGCTACACCTTC.

The chain couples TRBV20-1 to TRBJ2-3, with 13 bases lining up with TRBD2. V dropped 5 bases and J dropped 3; count of bases not matched to a gene: 8. Per germline, CDR1 DFQATT and CDR2 SNEGSKA (reference sequence). The CDR3 extends over 16 amino acids. CDR3 nucleotide sequence: TGCAGTGCTCCCCCGACTAGCGGGGGGAAAACAGATACGCAGTATTTT. This encodes CSAPPTSGGKTDTQYF.

This clonotype was counted a few times. The chain employs TRBV7-6 and TRBJ2-3, with D tentatively TRBD1 (6 bases). The CDR3 spans 17 residues. Germline V gives CDR1 SGHVS, CDR2 FNYEAQ. With 2 bases removed from V and 2 bases from J, the gap between germline ends came to 17 bases. The CDR3 DNA reads TGTGCCAGCAGCTTATTCCTAGCACAGGGCTACACAGATACGCAGTATTTT. Encoded protein: CASSLFLAQGYTDTQYF.

Many counts were recorded for this clonotype. The chain combines TRBV12-3 or TRBV12-4 with TRBJ2-7, with D tentatively TRBD1 (6 bases). V shed 4 bases and J shed 12 bases, with 16 bases lying between them. The CDR3 has 12 residues. CDR3 sequence reads: CASSSPQGRTYF. The CDR3 nucleotides are TGTGCCAGCAGTTCCCCACAGGGACGGACGTACTTC.

This clonotype was recorded at least ten times. The chain carries TRBV6-4 and TRBJ2-4; D may be TRBD1 (5 bases). Trimming shortened V by 6 bases and J by 3 bases, and 15 bases separated the two germline ends. The CDR3 extends over 15 amino acids. CDR1 is MRHNA, CDR2 SNTAGT, per germline. The DNA for the CDR3 is TGTGCCAGCAGCCCCCGGGCGCAGGGCAAAAACATTCAGTACTTC. Its translation is CASSPRAQGKNIQYF.

This clonotype was found many times. V is TRBV20-1 and J is TRBJ2-1; 11 positions match TRBD2. The trim removed 1 base at V and 0 bases at J, leaving 14 bases unmatched. The length of the CDR3 is 20 residues. Germline values: CDR1 DFQATT, CDR2 SNEGSKA (reference sequence). The CDR3 spells CSARGYLSGGALSSYNEQFF. The CDR3 DNA follows: TGCAGTGCTAGAGGATATCTTAGCGGGGGGGCCCTATCCTCCTACAATGAGCAGTTCTTC.

This clonotype was recorded at least ten times. This chain uses TRBV19 with TRBJ1-5; TRBD1 might be the D (5 bases). In germline, CDR1 is LNHDA, CDR2 SQIVND (reference sequence). Trimming removed 8 bases from V and 4 bases from J, with 9 bases in between. This CDR3 region has 12 residues. The CDR3, as DNA: TGTGCCAGTTTTGGGGGGAATCAGCCCCAGCATTTT. Translated: CASFGGNQPQHF.

This clonotype was recorded many times. The chain employs TRBV7-2 and TRBJ2-3, with 7 bases aligning to TRBD2. This CDR3 has 15 amino acids. Germline V gene lookup returns CDR1 SGHTA and CDR2 FQGNSA. Germline trimming cut 4 bases from V and 0 bases from J; bases unmatched to any gene: 4. The CDR3 is CASSSLAASTDTQYF. The DNA for the CDR3 is TGTGCCAGCAGCTCTCTAGCGGCTAGCACAGATACGCAGTATTTT.

This clonotype was recorded many times. The J gene is TRBJ1-5, the V gene TRBV7-9; D is possibly TRBD1 (6 bases). Looked up from germline, CDR1 is SEHNR and CDR2 is FQNEAQ (reference sequence). This CDR3 spans 15 amino acids. The V end was cut by 1 base, the J end by 5 bases, with 12 bases between. The CDR3 nucleotides are TGTGCCAGCAGCTTAGATGGACAGATTCATCAGCCCCAGCATTTT. Protein sequence: CASSLDGQIHQPQHF.

Details on this clonotype: This likely traces to a read error, being one base from a far larger clone. The chain combines TRBV13 with TRBJ2-2; 8 bases align to TRBD2. The V gene's germline CDR1 is PRHDT and CDR2 FYEKMQ (reference sequence). This CDR3 spans 16 amino acids. The CDR3 here is CVSTQKGLGGTGELFF. The CDR3 DNA sequence: TGTGTCAGCACCCAGAAGGGACTAGGAGGCACCGGGGAGCTGTTTTTT.